This passage covers 6 T cell receptor beta chains from one sample sequenced in a study of T and B cells in COVID-19 patients. Multiplex PCR with BIOMED2 TRB-A/B primer pools amplified TRB rearrangements. Via MiXCR, TCRdb re-called the multiplex PCR reads, giving one row per CDR3 protein. The sample lists about 1,900 distinct CDR3 sequences; more than 20% were seen once. Blood genomic DNA input for TRB amplification was about 220-500 ng. Sample: blood. These TCRs come from a human donor with active COVID-19.

In its sample, this clonotype ranks as medium-sized. V is TRBV6-2 or TRBV6-3 and J is TRBJ2-2; D uncertain. Trimming shortened V by 4 bases and J by 6 bases, and 9 bases separated the two germline ends. This CDR3 contains 13 residues. CDR1 MNHEY and CDR2 SVGEGT come from the germline V gene. The CDR3 loop reads CASSLGEAGELFF. As DNA, the CDR3 is TGTGCCAGCAGTTTAGGAGAGGCCGGGGAGCTGTTTTTT.

The V call is TRBV29-1, the J call TRBJ2-3, with 8 bases fitting TRBD2. Germline-derived CDR1 and CDR2 are SQVTM and ANQGSEA. The CDR3 is 13 residues long. Trimming removed 4 bases from V and 2 bases from J; junction bases left unmatched: 2. The CDR3 loop reads CSVVSGNTDTQYF. The CDR3 nucleotides are TGCAGCGTTGTTAGCGGGAACACAGATACGCAGTATTTT.

V usage is TRBV5-1 and J usage is TRBJ1-1, with 8 bases lining up with TRBD1. This CDR3 region has 15 residues. With V trimmed by 4 bases and J by 0 bases, 5 bases remained unmatched. Germline values: CDR1 SGHRS, CDR2 YFSETQ. CDR3 DNA: TGCGCCAGCAGCCCGAGGACAGGGATGAACACTGAAGCTTTCTTT. Amino acid sequence: CASSPRTGMNTEAFF.

By sample share, this clonotype is medium-sized. This rearrangement joins TRBV15 to TRBJ2-3; D not resolved. Per the germline V gene, CDR1 is LNHNV and CDR2 is YYDKDF (reference sequence). The CDR3 has 14 residues. V was pared by 4 bases and J by 3 bases, with 11 bases between. For the CDR3, the DNA is TGTGCCACCAGCACCGGCCTTCAGACAGATACGCAGTATTTT. This encodes CATSTGLQTDTQYF.

This clonotype ranks as medium-sized. The gene calls are TRBV12-3 or TRBV12-4 and TRBJ2-6, with D maybe TRBD1 (6 bases). Trimming stripped 6 bases from V and 4 bases from J, with 16 bases between. The CDR3 loop spans 16 amino acids. The CDR3 loop is CASRGYQGSGANVLTF. CDR3 DNA sequence: TGTGCCAGCAGAGGATACCAGGGGTCGGGGGCCAACGTCCTGACTTTC.

This clonotype was seen a few times. The V gene is TRBV14, the J gene TRBJ1-2, with D possibly being TRBD1 (5 bases). The CDR3 extends over 14 amino acids. Germline loops: CDR1 SGHDN, CDR2 FVKESK. The germline V and J ends were trimmed by 2 bases and 4 bases, with 11 bases remaining between them. CDR3 nucleotide sequence: TGTGCCAGCAGCCAATACATGGGGACCTATGGCTACACCTTC. It codes for CASSQYMGTYGYTF. Supplemented by reference TRBV14 and TRBJ1-2, the full variable domain reads EAGVTQFPSHSVIEKGQTVTLRCDPISGHDNLYWYRRVMGKEIKFLLHFVKESKQDESGMPNNRFLAERTGGTYSTLKVQPAELEDSGVYFCASSQYMGTYGYTFGSGTRLTVV.